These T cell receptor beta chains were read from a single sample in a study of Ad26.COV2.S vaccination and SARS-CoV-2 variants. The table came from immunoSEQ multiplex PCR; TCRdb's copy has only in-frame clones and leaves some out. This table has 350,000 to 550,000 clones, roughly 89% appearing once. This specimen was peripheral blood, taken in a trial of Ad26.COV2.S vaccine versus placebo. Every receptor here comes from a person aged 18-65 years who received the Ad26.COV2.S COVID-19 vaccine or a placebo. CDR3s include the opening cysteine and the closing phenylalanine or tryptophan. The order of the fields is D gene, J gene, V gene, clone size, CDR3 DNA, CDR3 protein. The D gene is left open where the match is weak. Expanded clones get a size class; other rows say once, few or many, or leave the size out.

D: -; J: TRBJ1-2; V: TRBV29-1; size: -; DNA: TGCAGCGTTGGGGGCAGGATAAGCTATGGCTACACCTTC; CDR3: CSVGGRISYGYTF
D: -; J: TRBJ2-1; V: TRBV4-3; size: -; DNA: TGCGCCAGCAGCAGGCTAGAGACCTACAATGAGCAGTTCTTC; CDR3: CASSRLETYNEQFF
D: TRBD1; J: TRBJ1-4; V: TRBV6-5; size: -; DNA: TGTGCCAGCAGTTACCGGATGGGACAGGGAGCTGAAAAACTGTTTTTT; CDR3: CASSYRMGQGAEKLFF
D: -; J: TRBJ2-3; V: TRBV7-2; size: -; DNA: TGTGCCAGCAGCTTAGCACAGGGCAACACAGATACGCAGTATTTT; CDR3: CASSLAQGNTDTQYF
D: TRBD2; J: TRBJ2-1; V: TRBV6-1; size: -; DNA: TGTGCCAGCAGTGCTCGCGGGGCGGGAGGGTCACATGTGCAGTTCTTC; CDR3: CASSARGAGGSHVQFF
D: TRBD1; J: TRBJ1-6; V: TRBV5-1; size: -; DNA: TGCGCCAGCAGCCTACGGACAGGGGATCGTTCACCCCTCCACTTT; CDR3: CASSLRTGDRSPLHF
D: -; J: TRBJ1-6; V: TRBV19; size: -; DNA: TGTGCCAGTAGTATCCGGACAGTGACACCCCTCCACTTT; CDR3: CASSIRTVTPLHF
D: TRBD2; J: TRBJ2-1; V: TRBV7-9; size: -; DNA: TGTGCCAGCAGCCCGACTAGCGGGAGTTCGGATGAGCAGTTCTTC; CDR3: CASSPTSGSSDEQFF
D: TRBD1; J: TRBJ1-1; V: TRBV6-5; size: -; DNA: TGTGCCAGCATCCGGACAGGGGGGTTCACTGAAGCTTTCTTT; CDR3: CASIRTGGFTEAFF
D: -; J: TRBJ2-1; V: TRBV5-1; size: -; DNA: TGCGCCAGCAGCGTACAGGCGATGCAAAACAATGAGCAGTTCTTC; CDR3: CASSVQAMQNNEQFF
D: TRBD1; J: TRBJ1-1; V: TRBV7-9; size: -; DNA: TGTGCCAGCAGCTTAGGTGGACAGGGGACGGCTGAAGCTTTCTTT; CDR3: CASSLGGQGTAEAFF
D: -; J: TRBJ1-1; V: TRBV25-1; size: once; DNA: TGTGCCAGCAGCATTGAGTCCGGGGTGGACACTGAAGCTTTCTTT; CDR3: CASSIESGVDTEAFF
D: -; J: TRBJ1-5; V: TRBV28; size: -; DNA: TGTGCCAGCAGCCCCCATCTCAGGGGTGCTACCGACTATCAGCCCCAGCATTTT; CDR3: CASSPHLRGATDYQPQHF
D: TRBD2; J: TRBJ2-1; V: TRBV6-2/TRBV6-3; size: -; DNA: TGTGCCAGCAGTTACAGTCGGGGGGGGACGGCCTACAATGAGCAGTTCTTC; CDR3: CASSYSRGGTAYNEQFF
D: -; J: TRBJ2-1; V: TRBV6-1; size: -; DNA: TGTGCCAGCAGTGAAATTTTTCAGAGCTCCTACAATGAGCAGTTCTTC; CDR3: CASSEIFQSSYNEQFF
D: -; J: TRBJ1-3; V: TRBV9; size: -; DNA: TGTGCCATCGGAGGAGACTCAGGAAACACCATATATTTT; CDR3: CAIGGDSGNTIYF
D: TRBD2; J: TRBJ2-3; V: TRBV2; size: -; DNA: TGTGCCAGCTCCCGGTGGATAGCGGGGGCCTCCACAGATACGCAGTATTTT; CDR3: CASSRWIAGASTDTQYF
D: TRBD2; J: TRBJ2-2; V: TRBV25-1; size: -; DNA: TGTGCCAGCAGTAGGTGGGAACTAGCGGGAGGGGACACCGGGGAGCTGTTTTTT; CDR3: CASSRWELAGGDTGELFF
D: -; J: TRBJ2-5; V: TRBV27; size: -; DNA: TGTGCCAGCAGTTTAGCCAGGAGGGGGGGACAAGAGACCCAGTACTTC; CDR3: CASSLARRGGQETQYF
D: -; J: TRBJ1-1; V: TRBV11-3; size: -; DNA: TGTGCCAGCAGGGATGACCGGTGGGGAAGGGGGACTGAAGCTTTCTTT; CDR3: CASRDDRWGRGTEAFF
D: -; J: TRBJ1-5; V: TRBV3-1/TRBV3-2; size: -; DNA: TGTGCCAGCAGTCACAGGGACACTAATCAGCCCCAGCATTTT; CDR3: CASSHRDTNQPQHF
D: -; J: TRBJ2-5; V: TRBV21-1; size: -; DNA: TGTGCAGGATCGCACAGGTTTCGGGAGACCCAGTACTTC; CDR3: CAGSHRFRETQYF
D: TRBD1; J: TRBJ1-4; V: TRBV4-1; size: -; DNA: TGCGCCAGCAGCCAAGAAGAGGGACAGGGATCGGAACTGTTTTTT; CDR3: CASSQEEGQGSELFF
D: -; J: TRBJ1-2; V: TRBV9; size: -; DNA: TGTGCCAGCACCGGGGGAGTGGGATATGGCTACACCTTC; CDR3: CASTGGVGYGYTF
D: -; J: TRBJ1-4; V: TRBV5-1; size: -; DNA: TGCGCCAGCAGCTTGGGGGAGGGCGCTGAAAAACTGTTTTTT; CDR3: CASSLGEGAEKLFF
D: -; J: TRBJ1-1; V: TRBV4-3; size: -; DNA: TGCGCCAGCAGCCAAGACGAGGGTAACACTGAAGCTTTCTTT; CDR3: CASSQDEGNTEAFF
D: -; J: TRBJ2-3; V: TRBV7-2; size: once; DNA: TGTGCCAGCAGCCCCTATGATACGCAGTATTTT; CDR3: CASSPYDTQYF
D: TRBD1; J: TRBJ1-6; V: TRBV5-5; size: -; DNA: TGTGCCAGCAGCCCGGGACAGTATAATTCACCCCTCCACTTT; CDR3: CASSPGQYNSPLHF
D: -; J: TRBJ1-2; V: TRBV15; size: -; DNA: TGTGCCACCAGCAGAGCTCCACCTCCCTACACCTTC; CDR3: CATSRAPPPYTF
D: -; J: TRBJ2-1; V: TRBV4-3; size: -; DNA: TGCGCCAGCAGCCACATCGGGGCGGGGAAAGGAGGTTTGTACAATGAGCAGTTCTTC; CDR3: CASSHIGAGKGGLYNEQFF
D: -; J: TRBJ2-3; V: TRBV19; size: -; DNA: TGTGCCAGTCAAAGGCGCGGGACAATGGGGACAGATACGCAGTATTTT; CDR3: CASQRRGTMGTDTQYF
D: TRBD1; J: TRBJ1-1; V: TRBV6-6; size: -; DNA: TGTGCCAGCAGGGGACAGGGGTTTAGGATGAACACTGAAGCTTTCTTT; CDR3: CASRGQGFRMNTEAFF
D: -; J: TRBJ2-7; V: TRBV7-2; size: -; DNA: TGTGCCAGCAGCCTCCGGGCCGGTTTTGAAAAGTACTTC; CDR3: CASSLRAGFEKYF
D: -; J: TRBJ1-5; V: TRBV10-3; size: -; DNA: TGTGCCATCAGTGAGTCGATACCCCTGGAGAAAAATCAGCCCCAGCATTTT; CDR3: CAISESIPLEKNQPQHF
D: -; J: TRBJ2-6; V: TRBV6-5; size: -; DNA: TGTGCCAGCAGTTACTCATCGGCAGCTGGGGCCAACGTCCTGACTTTC; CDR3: CASSYSSAAGANVLTF
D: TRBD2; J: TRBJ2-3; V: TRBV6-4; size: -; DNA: TGTGCCAGCAGTGAGAAGCGGGAGCCCACAGATACGCAGTATTTT; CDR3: CASSEKREPTDTQYF
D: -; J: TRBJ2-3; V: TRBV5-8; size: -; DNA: TGTGCCAGCAGCCCTTTTAGCAGCGCCGATACGCAGTATTTT; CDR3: CASSPFSSADTQYF
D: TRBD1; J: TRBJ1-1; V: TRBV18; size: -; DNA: TGTGCCAGCTCACCAAGGGGGCCAAGGACTGAAGCTTTCTTT; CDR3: CASSPRGPRTEAFF
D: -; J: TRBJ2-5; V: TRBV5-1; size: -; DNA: TGCGCCAGCAGTTACAAAGAGACCCAGTACTTC; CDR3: CASSYKETQYF
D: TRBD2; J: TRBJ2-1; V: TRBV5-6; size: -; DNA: TGTGCCAGCAGTGTTTTCCAGACTAGCGGGAGGACTTTTTACAATGAGCAGTTCTTC; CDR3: CASSVFQTSGRTFYNEQFF
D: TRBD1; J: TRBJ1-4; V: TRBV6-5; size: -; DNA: TGTGCCAGCAGATCATCCGGGACAGGGGTCGAAAAACTGTTTTTT; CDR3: CASRSSGTGVEKLFF
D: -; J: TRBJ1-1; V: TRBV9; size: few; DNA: TGTGCCAGCAGCGTAGTAGGCAGCATGAACACTGAAGCTTTCTTT; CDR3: CASSVVGSMNTEAFF
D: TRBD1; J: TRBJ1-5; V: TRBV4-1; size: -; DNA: TGCGCCAGCAGCCTCCTCTACGGCTCGGGACAGTTGAATCAGCCCCAGCATTTT; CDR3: CASSLLYGSGQLNQPQHF
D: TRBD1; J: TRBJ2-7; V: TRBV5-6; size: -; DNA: TGTGCCAGCAGGGTCGACAGGGGGCAATACGAGCAGTACTTC; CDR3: CASRVDRGQYEQYF
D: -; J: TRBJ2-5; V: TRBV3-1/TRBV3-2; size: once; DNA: TGTGCCAGCAGCTTAGCGGCGCGGTCGGCGACCCAGTACTTC; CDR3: CASSLAARSATQYF
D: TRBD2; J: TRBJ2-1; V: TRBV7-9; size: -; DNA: TGTGCCAGCAGCCCAGGGACTAGCGGGGGGCCCCGGGACAATGAGCAGTTCTTC; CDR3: CASSPGTSGGPRDNEQFF
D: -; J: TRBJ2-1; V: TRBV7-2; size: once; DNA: TGTGCCAGCAGCAGAACAGGGTCCAGCTCCTACAATGAGCAGTTCTTC; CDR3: CASSRTGSSSYNEQFF
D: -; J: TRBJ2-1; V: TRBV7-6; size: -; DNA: TGTGCCAGCAGCTCACCAGCTGAGGGAGGTGAGCAGTTCTTC; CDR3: CASSSPAEGGEQFF
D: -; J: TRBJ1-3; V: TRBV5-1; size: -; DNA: TGCGCCAGCAGCTTGGGACAGTTTGGAAACACCATATATTTT; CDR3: CASSLGQFGNTIYF
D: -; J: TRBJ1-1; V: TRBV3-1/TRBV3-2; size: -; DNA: TGTGCCAGCAGCCAACTAGGGGGGAACACTGAAGCTTTCTTT; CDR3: CASSQLGGNTEAFF
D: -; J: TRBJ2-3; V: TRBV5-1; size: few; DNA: TGCGCCAGCAGCTTGGCACTGATAGGGGATACGCAGTATTTT; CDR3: CASSLALIGDTQYF
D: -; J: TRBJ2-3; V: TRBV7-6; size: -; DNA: TGTGCCAGCAGCTCTTTGGGCTCCGGCGGCACAGATACGCAGTATTTT; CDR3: CASSSLGSGGTDTQYF
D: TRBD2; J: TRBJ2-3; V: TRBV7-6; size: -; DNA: TGTGCCAGCAGCTTAAGGGGACTAGCGGGGGCAGATACGCAGTATTTT; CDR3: CASSLRGLAGADTQYF
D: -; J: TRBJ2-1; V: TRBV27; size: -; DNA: TGTGCCAGCAGTTCGGGGTTGAGGCAGTTCTTC; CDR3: CASSSGLRQFF
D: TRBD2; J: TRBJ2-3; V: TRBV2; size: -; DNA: TGTGCCAGCAGTGTGGGGCTAGCGGAGAGCACAGATACGCAGTATTTT; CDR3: CASSVGLAESTDTQYF
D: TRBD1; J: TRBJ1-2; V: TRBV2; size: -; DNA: TGTGCCAGCAGCGTACCCGACAGGGCCCTTAACTATGGCTACACCTTC; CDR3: CASSVPDRALNYGYTF
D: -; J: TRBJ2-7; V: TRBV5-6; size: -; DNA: TGTGCCAGCAGCATGGGAGGTATCGGCCGTTCCTACGAGCAGTACTTC; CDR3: CASSMGGIGRSYEQYF
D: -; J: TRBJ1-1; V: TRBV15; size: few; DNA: TGTGCCACCAGCCCTGCGCCGGACTATGACACTGAAGCTTTCTTT; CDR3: CATSPAPDYDTEAFF
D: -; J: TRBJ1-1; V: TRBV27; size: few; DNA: TGTGCCAGCAGTAAGACAGGATCTTATACGGACACTGAAGCTTTCTTT; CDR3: CASSKTGSYTDTEAFF